These 10 T cell receptor beta chains share one sample of origin, sequenced in a study of PD-1 blockade in classical Hodgkin lymphoma. Some clones are missing from TCRdb's copy, which holds only in-frame ones; the method was immunoSEQ multiplex PCR. The sample carries roughly 13,000 clones, just under 85% recorded once. Time point defined: cycle 4 day 1 (C4D1), after five to seven weeks of nivolumab. Brentuximab vedotin exposure varied, and every patient relapsed after autologous stem cell transplantation. The CD4+ T cells used were purified from thawed PBMCs through magnetic negative selection. Sequencing was performed on CD4+ T cells from blood, taken before the fourth cycle of nivolumab. These receptor sequences come from a human donor with classical Hodgkin lymphoma.

The chain recombines TRBV4-1 with TRBJ1-2; D is perhaps TRBD1 (6 bases). CDR1 is MGHRA, CDR2 YSYEKL, per germline. The CDR3 contains 17 residues. The V end lost 0 bases, the J end lost 6 bases, and 20 bases lay between the germline ends. CDR3 amino acids: CASSQELVRGRTNGYTF. The CDR3, as DNA: TGCGCCAGCAGCCAAGAATTAGTTAGGGGGAGAACCAATGGCTACACCTTC.

The chain employs TRBV9 and TRBJ2-4; 8 nucleotides match TRBD1. This CDR3 is built from 14 residues. The V gene's germline CDR1 is SGDLS and CDR2 YYNGEE. The junction had 7 bases not matched to a gene; V was cut back by 3 bases and J by 8 bases. The CDR3 is CASSADRGADIQYF. CDR3 DNA: TGTGCCAGCAGCGCCGACAGGGGTGCGGACATTCAGTACTTC.

The chain employs TRBV2 and TRBJ1-1; 7 bases are a match to TRBD1. V lost 5 bases, J lost 3 bases, and 9 bases stayed unmatched. The CDR3 totals 15 residues. Germline values: CDR1 SNHLY, CDR2 FYNNEI. CDR3 protein: CASSYDRVKDTEAFF. In DNA, the CDR3 is TGTGCCAGCAGTTATGACAGGGTCAAGGACACTGAAGCTTTCTTT.

V and J are TRBV6-5 and TRBJ2-7; 7 bases are shared with TRBD1. CDR1 is MNHEY and CDR2 is SVGAGI in the germline V gene. The ends lost 2 bases at V and 2 bases at J; junction bases unmatched: 6. This CDR3 is built from 15 residues. CDR3 region: CASSYEGTAPYEQYF. CDR3 in DNA: TGTGCCAGCAGTTACGAGGGGACAGCCCCCTACGAGCAGTACTTC.

This chain connects TRBV18 to TRBJ2-3; tentatively, D is TRBD1 or TRBD2 (5 bases each). Germline V CDR1 and CDR2: KGHSH, LQKENI. The CDR3 spans 16 residues. V was pared by 2 bases and J by 0 bases, with 12 bases between. CDR3 bases: TGTGCCAGCTCACCATTGAGGGGAACTAGCACAGATACGCAGTATTTT. Translated, it gives CASSPLRGTSTDTQYF.

The rearrangement uses TRBV7-9 and TRBJ1-3; D is ambiguous. Germline V lookup: CDR1 SEHNR, CDR2 FQNEAQ (reference sequence). V lost 1 base and J lost 6, with 7 bases in between. There are 13 residues in the CDR3. CDR3 sequence (DNA): TGTGCCAGCAGCTTAGTCGTTGAAAACACCATATATTTT. It is translated as CASSLVVENTIYF.

This sequence joins TRBV6-8 and TRBJ2-5; weak D call: TRBD1 (6 bases). V lost 4 bases, J lost 2 bases, and 14 bases lay in between. The CDR3 is 15 amino acids. Germline CDR1 MNHGY, CDR2 SAAAGT. The CDR3 reads CASSSPGVWQETQYF. The DNA of the CDR3 is TGTGCCAGCAGTTCCCCAGGGGTTTGGCAAGAGACCCAGTACTTC.

The genes are TRBV5-4 and TRBJ1-2; 10 positions match TRBD1. The V gene's germline CDR1 is SGHNT and CDR2 YYREEE (reference sequence). V shed 0 bases, J shed 4 bases, and the junction held 0 bases outside the gene matches. The CDR3 length is 14 residues. The CDR3 loop is CASSLGDRGYGYTF. CDR3 DNA: TGTGCCAGCAGCTTGGGGGACAGGGGCTATGGCTACACCTTC.

This clone was counted a few times. The chain recombines TRBV28 with TRBJ2-5; D remains ambiguous. This CDR3 is 12 amino acids long. Trimming stripped 3 bases from V and 5 bases from J, with 7 bases between. CDR1 and CDR2 from the germline V gene are MDHEN and SYDVKM. CDR3 region: CASSLAWETQYF. For the CDR3, the DNA is TGTGCCAGCAGTTTGGCGTGGGAGACCCAGTACTTC. The variable domain in full, completed from reference TRBV28 and TRBJ2-5, reads DVKVTQSSRYLVKRTGEKVFLECVQDMDHENMFWYRQDPGLGLRLIYFSYDVKMKEKGDIPEGYSVSREKKERFSLILESASTNQTSMYLCASSLAWETQYFGPGTRLLVL.

The gene calls are TRBV6-4 and TRBJ2-1, with 11 positions matching TRBD2. CDR1 is MRHNA, CDR2 SNTAGT, per germline. The V gene end was trimmed by 3 bases and the J gene end by 2 bases; junction bases not matched to a gene: 3. This CDR3 has 16 amino acids. In DNA, the CDR3 is TGTGCCAGCAGTGAATATAGCGGGAGGGCCTACAATGAGCAGTTCTTC. Translation: CASSEYSGRAYNEQFF.